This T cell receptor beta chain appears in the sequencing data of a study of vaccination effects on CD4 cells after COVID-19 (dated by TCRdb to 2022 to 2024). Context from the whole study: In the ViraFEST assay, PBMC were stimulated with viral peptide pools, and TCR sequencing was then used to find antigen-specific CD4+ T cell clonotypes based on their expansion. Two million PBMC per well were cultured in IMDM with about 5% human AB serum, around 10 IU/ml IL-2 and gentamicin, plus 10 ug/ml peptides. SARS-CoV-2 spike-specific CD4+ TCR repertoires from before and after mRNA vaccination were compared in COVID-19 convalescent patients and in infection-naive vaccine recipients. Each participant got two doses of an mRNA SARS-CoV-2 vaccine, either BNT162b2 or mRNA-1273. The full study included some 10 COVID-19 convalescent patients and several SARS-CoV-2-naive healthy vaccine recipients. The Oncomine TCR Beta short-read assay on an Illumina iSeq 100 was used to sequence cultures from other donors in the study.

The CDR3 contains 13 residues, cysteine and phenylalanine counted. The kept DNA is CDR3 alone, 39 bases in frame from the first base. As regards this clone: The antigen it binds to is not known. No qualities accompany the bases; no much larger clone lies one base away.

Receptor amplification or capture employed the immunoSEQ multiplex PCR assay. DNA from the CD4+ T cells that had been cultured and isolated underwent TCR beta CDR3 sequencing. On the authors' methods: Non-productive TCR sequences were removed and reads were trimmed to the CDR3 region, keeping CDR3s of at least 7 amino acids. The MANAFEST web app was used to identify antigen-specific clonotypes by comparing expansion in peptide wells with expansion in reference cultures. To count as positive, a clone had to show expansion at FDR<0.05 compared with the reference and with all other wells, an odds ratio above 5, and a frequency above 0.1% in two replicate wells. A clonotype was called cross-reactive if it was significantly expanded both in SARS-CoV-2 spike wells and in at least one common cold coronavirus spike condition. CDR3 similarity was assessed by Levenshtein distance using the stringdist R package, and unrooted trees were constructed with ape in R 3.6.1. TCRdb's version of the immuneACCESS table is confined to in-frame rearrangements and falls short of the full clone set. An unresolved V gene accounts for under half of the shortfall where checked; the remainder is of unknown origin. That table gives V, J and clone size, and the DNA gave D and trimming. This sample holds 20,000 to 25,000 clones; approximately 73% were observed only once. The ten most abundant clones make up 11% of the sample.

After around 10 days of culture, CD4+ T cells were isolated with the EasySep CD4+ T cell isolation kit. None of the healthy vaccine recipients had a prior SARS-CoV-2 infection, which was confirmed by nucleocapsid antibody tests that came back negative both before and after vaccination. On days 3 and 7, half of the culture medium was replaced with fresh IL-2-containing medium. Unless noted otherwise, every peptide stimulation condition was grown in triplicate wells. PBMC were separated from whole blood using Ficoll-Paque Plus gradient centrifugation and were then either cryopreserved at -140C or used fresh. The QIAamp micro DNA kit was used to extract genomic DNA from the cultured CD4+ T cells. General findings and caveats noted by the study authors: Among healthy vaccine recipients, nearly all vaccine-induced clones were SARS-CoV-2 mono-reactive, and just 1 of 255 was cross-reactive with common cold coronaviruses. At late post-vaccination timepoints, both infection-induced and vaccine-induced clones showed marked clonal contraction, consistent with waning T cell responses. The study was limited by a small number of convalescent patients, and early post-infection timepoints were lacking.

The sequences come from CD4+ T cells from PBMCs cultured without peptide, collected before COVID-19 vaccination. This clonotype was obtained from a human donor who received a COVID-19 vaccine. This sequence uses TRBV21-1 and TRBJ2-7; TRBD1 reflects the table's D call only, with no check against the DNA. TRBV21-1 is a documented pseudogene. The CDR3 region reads CARSTGSYYEQYF. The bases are TGTGCCAGGTCGACAGGGTCTTACTACGAGCAGTACTTC.